A single sample is the source of the 18 T cell receptor beta chains below, sequenced in a study of prognosis after radiotherapy for stage I lung cancer. Researchers used two-round multiplex PCR to amplify TCR beta CDR3 starting from genomic DNA. Primers were specific to each TRBV and TRBJ gene in first-round PCR. A single record per CDR3 protein comes from TCRdb applying MiXCR to the multiplex PCR reads. The sample includes around 26,000 distinct CDR3 sequences, 40% of them seen just once. The source was PBMCs, collected before or after stereotactic body radiation therapy (not recorded which). The origin of the receptors is a donor older than 45 with non-small cell lung cancer.

The rearrangement links TRBV7-2 to TRBJ2-7; 10 bases are shared with TRBD1. V shed 6 bases and J 4 bases; nucleotides not matched to a gene: 6. This CDR3 spans 14 amino acids. Germline V gene data show CDR1 as SGHTA and CDR2 as FQGNSA. The CDR3 spells CASRTRDRGYEQYF. CDR3 nucleotide sequence: TGTGCCAGCAGAACGCGGGACAGGGGATACGAGCAGTACTTC.

This clonotype appeared many times. The V gene is TRBV12-3 or TRBV12-4, the J gene TRBJ1-1; a possible D gene is TRBD1 (5 bases). V was shortened by 3 bases and J by 9 bases, with 11 bases between the two germline ends. The CDR3 contains 12 residues. CDR3 amino acids: CASSFAGAKAFF. CDR3 bases: TGTGCCAGCAGTTTTGCCGGGGCCAAAGCTTTCTTT.

This clonotype occurred many times. The rearrangement uses TRBV20-1 and TRBJ2-1, with 11 bases identical to TRBD2. V lost 2 bases and J lost 0; bases outside the gene matches: 3. Germline V gene data show CDR1 as DFQATT and CDR2 as SNEGSKA (reference sequence). CDR3 length: 16 residues. DNA for the CDR3: TGCAGTGCTAGATCTAGCGGGAGGAGCTCCTACAATGAGCAGTTCTTC. Its protein is CSARSSGRSSYNEQFF.

As regards this clonotype: Given a far larger clone just one base away, this is likely a sequencing read error. This rearrangement joins TRBV6-2 or TRBV6-3 to TRBJ1-1, with TRBD1 as a possible D gene (6 bases). The CDR3 has 15 residues. The germline V gene has CDR1 MNHEY and CDR2 SVGEGT. The DNA of the CDR3 is TGTGCCAACAGTTACCCTCAGGGGAGTGACACTGAAGCTTTCTTT. It specifies CANSYPQGSDTEAFF.

This clonotype was recorded many times. This chain joins TRBV5-1 and TRBJ2-5; 9 bases fit TRBD1. The germline V gene has CDR1 SGHRS and CDR2 YFSETQ. The V and J ends lost 4 bases and 4 bases, in that order; junction bases with no gene match: 11. The CDR3 consists of 16 residues. The CDR3 here is CASSESGDRASETQYF. Written as DNA, the CDR3 is TGCGCCAGCAGCGAGTCCGGGGACAGGGCCTCAGAGACCCAGTACTTC. The whole variable domain, remainder taken from reference TRBV5-1 and TRBJ2-5, is KAGVTQTPRYLIKTRGQQVTLSCSPISGHRSVSWYQQTPGQGLQFLFEYFSETQRNKGNFPGRFSGRQFSNSRSEMNVSTLELGDSALYLCASSESGDRASETQYFGPGTRLLVL.

V usage is TRBV5-1 and J usage is TRBJ1-1, with D hard to call. Trimming pared 0 bases from V and 1 base from J, leaving 10 bases between. The V gene's germline CDR1 is SGHRS and CDR2 YFSETQ. The CDR3 covers 15 residues. CDR3 sequence reads: CASSLAIGSNTEAFF. CDR3 bases: TGCGCCAGCAGCTTGGCCATAGGGTCGAACACTGAAGCTTTCTTT.

To note about this clonotype: One base away lies a much larger clone, so this may be a sequencing read error. The rearrangement joins TRBV29-1 to TRBJ2-6; no reliable D call. Trimming cost V 3 bases and J 12 bases, with 18 bases left between them. This CDR3 is built from 14 residues. CDR1 is SQVTM, CDR2 ANQGSEA, per germline. CDR3 residues: CSVESGSQPGVLTF. CDR3 bases: TGCAGCGTTGAGAGTGGTTCTCAACCGGGCGTCCTGACTTTC.

This clonotype was counted once. At one end the junction does not follow the germline gene, possibly because of a read error. CDR3 residues: CASRQEPGGYGYTF. As DNA, the CDR3 is TGTGCCAGCAGACAAGAACCGGGGGGCTATGGCTACACCTTC. The chain combines TRBV3-1 with TRBJ1-2, with D tentatively TRBD1 (5 bases). CDR1 is LGHDT and CDR2 is YNNKEL in the germline V gene (reference sequence). The CDR3 sequence is 14 residues long.

This clonotype was recorded many times. This chain uses TRBV19 with TRBJ1-3; 7 bases map to TRBD1. The V segment lost 7 bases and the J segment 4 bases; nucleotides outside the gene matches: 7. Germline assignment: CDR1 LNHDA and CDR2 SQIVND (reference sequence). The CDR3 runs to 14 residues. The CDR3 region has the DNA TGTGCCAGTATTGGCAGGGGGGAAGGAAACACCATATATTTT. Encoded protein: CASIGRGEGNTIYF.

To note about this clonotype: A much larger clonotype is one base distant, so this may be a read error. The rearrangement joins TRBV6-1 to TRBJ2-2; no clear D gene. The germline gives CDR1 MNHNS, CDR2 SASEGT. This CDR3 is 13 amino acids long. Trimming shortened V by 3 bases and J by 6 bases, and 8 bases separated the two germline ends. CDR3 sequence (DNA): TGTGCCAGCAGTGAGCAGGTGGCCGGGGAGCTGTTTTTT. Translation: CASSEQVAGELFF.

In its sample, this clonotype was seen many times. This chain links TRBV3-1 with TRBJ2-5; D gene ambiguous. The CDR3 has 14 residues. Germline assignment: CDR1 LGHDT and CDR2 YNNKEL (reference sequence). Trimming took 1 base from V and 1 from J, leaving 7 bases between them. CDR3 residues: CASSQARAQETQYF. The CDR3 region has the DNA TGTGCCAGCAGCCAAGCTCGGGCCCAAGAGACCCAGTACTTC.

This clonotype was counted many times. The chain employs TRBV15 and TRBJ2-3; 9 bases align to TRBD1. The CDR3 spans 15 residues. J gave up 12 bases and V 2 bases, and 12 bases lay outside the gene matches. Germline CDR1 LNHNV, CDR2 YYDKDF (reference sequence). The CDR3 loop is CATSRKSPGQGSQYF. CDR3 sequence (DNA): TGTGCCACCAGCAGAAAATCACCGGGACAGGGAAGTCAGTATTTT.

Comments on this clonotype: One end of the junction does not line up with germline, which may come from a read error. This chain connects TRBV5-1 to TRBJ2-3; D gene uncertain. CDR1 is SGHRS, CDR2 YFSETQ, per germline. This CDR3 is 12 amino acids long. For the CDR3, the DNA is TGCGCCAGCAGCTTTGTGGCAGATACTCAGTATTTT. As protein: CASSFVADTQYF.

This clonotype has a count of ten or more. The chain is built from TRBV7-9 and TRBJ2-7; 8 nucleotides agree with TRBD1. Germline values: CDR1 SEHNR, CDR2 FQNEAQ (reference sequence). V was clipped by 7 bases and J by 6 bases; unmatched bases: 8. The CDR3 length is 13 residues. The CDR3 bases are TGTGCCAGCATCTCGACAGGGGCGGGCGAGCAGTACTTC. Its protein is CASISTGAGEQYF. Complete variable domain (other parts from reference TRBV7-9 and TRBJ2-7): DTGVSQNPRHKITKRGQNVTFRCDPISEHNRLYWYRQTLGQGPEFLTYFQNEAQLEKSRLLSDRFSAERPKGSFSTLEIQRTEQGDSAMYLCASISTGAGEQYFGPGTRLTVT.

V and J are TRBV20-1 and TRBJ2-5; no definite D call. V lost 0 bases to trimming and J lost 0 bases, with 11 bases between them. Per germline, CDR1 DFQATT and CDR2 SNEGSKA (reference sequence). The CDR3 spans 15 residues. The CDR3 nucleotides read TGCAGTGCTAGAGATCCGGCGGAAGACCAAGAGACCCAGTACTTC. Its protein product is CSARDPAEDQETQYF.

The J gene is TRBJ2-7, the V gene TRBV6-2 or TRBV6-3; D not certain. Germline CDR1 is MNHEY and CDR2 is SVGEGT. The CDR3 is 14 residues long. With 5 bases removed from V and 2 bases from J, the gap between germline ends came to 13 bases. CDR3 sequence: CASSGLVHTYEQYF. In DNA form, the CDR3 reads TGTGCCAGCAGTGGATTGGTTCACACCTACGAGCAGTACTTC.

Many counts were recorded for this clonotype. The chain employs TRBV28 and TRBJ2-2; a possible D gene is TRBD2 (6 bases). Germline V gene lookup returns CDR1 MDHEN and CDR2 SYDVKM. This CDR3 is built from 14 residues. V was cut by 4 bases and J by 7 bases, with 13 bases left in between. For the CDR3, the DNA is TGTGCCAGCAGTTACGGCGGGCGGGGCGGGGAGCTGTTTTTT. Encoded protein: CASSYGGRGGELFF.

This clonotype was counted at least ten times. This rearrangement joins TRBV14 to TRBJ1-1; the D is unclear. Per the germline V gene, CDR1 is SGHDN and CDR2 is FVKESK. Trimming removed 2 bases at V and 0 bases at J, with 4 bases between. The length of the CDR3 is 13 residues. CDR3 protein: CASSQHMNTEAFF. CDR3 nucleotide sequence: TGTGCCAGCAGCCAACATATGAACACTGAAGCTTTCTTT. Together with reference TRBV14 and TRBJ1-1, the CDR3 gives the full variable domain: EAGVTQFPSHSVIEKGQTVTLRCDPISGHDNLYWYRRVMGKEIKFLLHFVKESKQDESGMPNNRFLAERTGGTYSTLKVQPAELEDSGVYFCASSQHMNTEAFFGQGTRLTVV.